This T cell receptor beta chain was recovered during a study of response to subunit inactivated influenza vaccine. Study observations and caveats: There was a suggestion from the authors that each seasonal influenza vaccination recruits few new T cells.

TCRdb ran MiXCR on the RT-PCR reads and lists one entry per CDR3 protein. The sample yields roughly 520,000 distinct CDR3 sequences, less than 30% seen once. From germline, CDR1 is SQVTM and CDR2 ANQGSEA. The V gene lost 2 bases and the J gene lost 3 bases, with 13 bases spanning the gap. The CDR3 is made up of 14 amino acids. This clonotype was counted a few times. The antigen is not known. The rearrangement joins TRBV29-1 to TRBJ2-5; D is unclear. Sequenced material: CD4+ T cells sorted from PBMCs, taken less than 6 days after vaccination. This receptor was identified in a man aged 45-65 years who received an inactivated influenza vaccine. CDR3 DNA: TGCAGCGTTGAACGTACCGGCTCCAAAGAGACCCAGTACTTC. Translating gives CSVERTGSKETQYF.